A single sample is the source of the 3 T cell receptor beta chains below, sequenced in a study of T cells in localized non-small cell lung cancer. Generated by immunoSEQ multiplex PCR, the TCRdb table keeps only in-frame clones and is missing some. The data hold more than 30,000 clones, with approximately 91% observed a single time. The sample here was peripheral blood mononuclear cells, taken before any cancer treatment. The receptors originated from a woman aged 35-75 years with stage III lung adenocarcinoma.

This clone was seen only once. The rearrangement links TRBV7-3 to TRBJ2-5; D not resolved. V lost 5 bases, J lost 0 bases, and 10 bases lay in between. There are 14 residues in the CDR3. Germline V gene lookup returns CDR1 SGHTA and CDR2 FQGTGA. The CDR3 is CASSPGANQETQYF. The CDR3 bases are TGTGCCAGCAGCCCCGGTGCCAACCAAGAGACCCAGTACTTC.

The chain employs TRBV9 and TRBJ2-3; TRBD2 aligns across 11 bases. The V and J ends lost 10 bases and 5 bases, in that order; junction bases with no gene match: 18. Germline CDR1 is SGDLS and CDR2 is YYNGEE. This CDR3 spans 17 amino acids. As DNA, the CDR3 is TGTGCCTCCTCTAAATATAGCGGGAGGGGGGATGTAGATACGCAGTATTTT. Translated: CASSKYSGRGDVDTQYF.

J is TRBJ2-3 and V is TRBV6-6; D may be TRBD2 (5 bases). V lost 4 bases to trimming and J lost 4 bases, with 15 bases between them. This CDR3 has 15 residues. Germline V gene data show CDR1 as MNHNY and CDR2 as SVGAGI (reference sequence). This chain's CDR3 is CASSSLGEKADTQYF. The CDR3 coding sequence is TGTGCCAGCAGTTCCCTTGGGGAGAAAGCAGATACGCAGTATTTT.